The 30 T cell receptor beta chains listed next were all sequenced from one sample in a study of blood T cell repertoires in COVID-19 (dated by TCRdb to about 2020). Preparation of the library involved the immunoSEQ multiplex PCR assay. As stored in TCRdb, this immuneACCESS dataset retains in-frame rearrangements with V and J assigned. A fraction of the clones does not appear; measured against another copy, unresolved V genes explain less than half of the discrepancy, and the remainder lacks a known reason. Recorded for this sample are 350,000 to 400,000 clones; 85% to 90% of them occurred a single time. 0.95% to 1% of the sample lies in the top ten. Sequenced material: PBMCs or T cells enriched from blood (not recorded which). The receptors come from a woman in her thirties with acute COVID-19.

The table lists this clone with a count of one. The CDR3 DNA follows: TGCGCCAGCAGTGGCGGGACGGCCTACAATGAGCAGTTCTTC. This encodes CASSGGTAYNEQFF. The chain couples TRBV10-1 to TRBJ2-1; TRBD2 is a possible D gene (6 bases). Trimming stripped 4 bases from V and 2 bases from J, with 9 bases between. CDR3 length: 14 residues. The germline CDR1 and CDR2 sequences are WNHNN and SYGVQD (reference sequence).

The chain has TRBV5-4 and TRBJ2-7; D perhaps matches TRBD1 (6 bases). The germline gives CDR1 SGHNT, CDR2 YYREEE (reference sequence). The CDR3 has 13 residues. V was cut by 0 bases and J by 5 bases, with 9 bases left in between. CDR3 DNA sequence: TGTGCCAGCAGCTTGGTGGGGGCTAACGAGCAGTACTTC. This codes for CASSLVGANEQYF. Filled out from reference TRBV5-4 and TRBJ2-7, the complete variable domain reads ETGVTQSPTHLIKTRGQQVTLRCSSQSGHNTVSWYQQALGQGPQFIFQYYREEENGRGNFPPRFSGLQFPNYSSELNVNALELDDSALYLCASSLVGANEQYFGPGTRLTVT.

The V and J genes are TRBV7-2 and TRBJ2-3; D remains unclear. Trimming shortened V by 4 bases and J by 5 bases, and 10 bases separated the two germline ends. The V gene's germline CDR1 is SGHTA and CDR2 FQGNSA. The CDR3 length is 13 residues. For the CDR3, the DNA is TGTGCCAGCAGCTCCCAGCGCGTAGATACGCAGTATTTT. Amino acid sequence: CASSSQRVDTQYF.

The chain recombines TRBV10-2 with TRBJ1-6, with TRBD1 matching 9 bases. CDR3 size: 14 residues. Germline V gives CDR1 WSHSY, CDR2 SAAADI. V lost 3 bases to trimming and J lost 10 bases; unmatched junction nucleotides: 4. The CDR3 protein is CASSEKDRGSPLHF. CDR3 DNA: TGCGCCAGCAGTGAAAAGGACAGGGGCTCACCCCTCCACTTT.

This chain links TRBV27 with TRBJ2-2, with a weak D call TRBD2 (7 bases). V shed 5 bases and J shed 3 bases, with 10 bases lying between them. CDR1 and CDR2 from the germline V gene are MNHEY and SMNVEV (reference sequence). This CDR3 has 14 residues. In DNA form, the CDR3 reads TGTGCCAGCAGTCCCGGGGGGCACACCGGGGAGCTGTTTTTT. It is translated as CASSPGGHTGELFF.

This chain links TRBV7-9 with TRBJ2-7, with TRBD1 matching over 9 bases. Trimming took 2 bases from V and 4 from J; bases not matched to a gene: 15. This CDR3 has 18 amino acids. The germline V gene has CDR1 SEHNR and CDR2 FQNEAQ (reference sequence). The CDR3 region is CASSLQLRWTGAGYEQYF. CDR3 DNA sequence: TGTGCCAGCAGCTTACAACTGAGATGGACAGGGGCCGGGTACGAGCAGTACTTC.

CDR3 coding DNA: TGTGCCAGCAGGCGACAGACAGGCGTCCACGAGCAGTACTTC. Encoded protein: CASRRQTGVHEQYF. The gene calls are TRBV7-9 and TRBJ2-7; tentative D call: TRBD1 (6 bases). The CDR3 is 14 residues long. Germline V lookup: CDR1 SEHNR, CDR2 FQNEAQ (reference sequence). V was clipped by 6 bases and J by 5 bases, with 17 bases between them.

The J gene is TRBJ2-5, the V gene TRBV6-5; TRBD1 might be the D (6 bases). The CDR3 totals 13 residues. CDR1 MNHEY and CDR2 SVGAGI come from the germline V gene. Trimming removed 7 bases at V and 4 bases at J, with 13 bases between. The CDR3 is CASIGPGAETQYF. The DNA for the CDR3 is TGTGCCAGCATCGGTCCAGGGGCAGAGACCCAGTACTTC.

This clone was seen a single time. V usage is TRBV6-2 or TRBV6-3 and J usage is TRBJ1-2; a possible D gene is TRBD1 (6 bases). Looked up from germline, CDR1 is MNHEY and CDR2 is SVGEGT. The CDR3 is 15 amino acids. Trimming cost V 5 bases and J 8 bases, with 21 bases left between them. CDR3 residues: CASSGDKGRPSGYTF. The CDR3 DNA is TGTGCCAGCAGTGGGGACAAGGGACGGCCGAGCGGCTACACCTTC.

This clone was seen a single time. This rearrangement joins TRBV6-5 to TRBJ1-6; TRBD1 might be the D (6 bases). V was pared by 6 bases and J by 6 bases, with 12 bases between. This CDR3 comprises 14 residues. CDR1 and CDR2 from the germline V gene are MNHEY and SVGAGI. Here the CDR3 DNA reads TGTGCCAGCAGCCGGACAGATCTTAATTCACCCCTCCACTTT. Its translation: CASSRTDLNSPLHF.

This chain joins TRBV9 and TRBJ1-1; tentative D call: TRBD1 (5 bases). Trimming removed 0 bases at V and 1 base at J, with 10 bases between. CDR3 size: 15 residues. CDR1 and CDR2 from the germline V gene are SGDLS and YYNGEE. CDR3 sequence (DNA): TGTGCCAGCAGCGTAGGGACACTCTCGAACACTGAAGCTTTCTTT. Translation gives CASSVGTLSNTEAFF.

The chain couples TRBV5-1 to TRBJ2-2, with D tentatively TRBD1 (6 bases). Trimming cost V 4 bases and J 6 bases, with 19 bases left between them. Germline V gives CDR1 SGHRS, CDR2 YFSETQ. CDR3 length equals 16 residues. The CDR3 DNA is TGCGCCAGCAGCCACTCCTACAGGGACGGGGCCGGGGAGCTGTTTTTT. Its protein is CASSHSYRDGAGELFF.

The chain carries TRBV7-3 and TRBJ2-7; a possible D gene is TRBD1 (6 bases). This CDR3 has 15 amino acids. Trimming stripped 0 bases from V and 1 base from J, with 10 bases between. The germline CDR1 and CDR2 sequences are SGHTA and FQGTGA. The DNA of the CDR3 is TGTGCCAGCAGCTTAACGTCAGGGGTGTCCTACGAGCAGTACTTC. Protein sequence: CASSLTSGVSYEQYF.

The V gene is TRBV24-1, the J gene TRBJ2-3; D not resolved. Trimming took off 5 bases at V and 6 bases at J, with 17 bases between the two ends. Germline V gives CDR1 KGHDR, CDR2 SFDVKD. The CDR3 consists of 15 residues. CDR3 sequence reads: CATSGAPVGWDTQYF. CDR3 sequence (DNA): TGTGCCACCAGTGGGGCCCCCGTCGGATGGGATACGCAGTATTTT.

The sample holds a few counts of this clone. The genes are TRBV6-5 and TRBJ2-3; 7 bases match TRBD1. The CDR3 has 14 residues. V dropped 4 bases and J dropped 1; count of bases not matched to a gene: 2. In germline, CDR1 is MNHEY, CDR2 SVGAGI. DNA of the CDR3: TGTGCCAGCAGTTGGGGGACAGGCACAGATACGCAGTATTTT. Translated, it gives CASSWGTGTDTQYF.

V usage is TRBV5-1 and J usage is TRBJ1-1; D call uncertain. V lost 2 bases and J 4 bases, leaving 3 bases between the germline ends. The CDR3 is 11 residues long. Germline CDR1 reads SGHRS; CDR2 reads YFSETQ. In DNA, the CDR3 is TGCGCCAGCAGCTTCTCCACTGAAGCTTTCTTT. Translating gives CASSFSTEAFF.

In this sample, this clone turned up many times. The rearrangement uses TRBV10-1 and TRBJ1-1; 8 bases are shared with TRBD1. This CDR3 region has 14 residues. Trimming at V came to 4 bases and at J to 5 bases, leaving 6 bases not matched to a gene. From germline, CDR1 is WNHNN and CDR2 SYGVQD (reference sequence). The CDR3 is CASSGTGSRTEAFF. The CDR3 region has the DNA TGCGCCAGCAGTGGGACAGGGAGCCGGACTGAAGCTTTCTTT.

This sequence joins TRBV15 and TRBJ1-1, with unresolved D. The germline gives CDR1 LNHNV, CDR2 YYDKDF (reference sequence). The CDR3 totals 15 residues. Trimming removed 3 bases from V and 3 bases from J, with 14 bases in between. CDR3 amino acids: CATSSAQSSDTEAFF. CDR3 sequence (DNA): TGTGCCACCAGCAGCGCACAGAGTTCGGACACTGAAGCTTTCTTT.

This rearrangement joins TRBV12-3 or TRBV12-4 to TRBJ2-1; possibly TRBD2 for D (5 bases). The CDR3 consists of 12 residues. With 7 bases removed from V and 6 bases from J, the gap between germline ends came to 10 bases. CDR3: CASTREGNEQFF. The CDR3 coding sequence is TGTGCCAGCACGCGAGAGGGCAATGAGCAGTTCTTC.

The V and J genes are TRBV19 and TRBJ1-5; 9 positions agree with TRBD1. This CDR3 comprises 16 residues. The ends lost 9 bases at V and 2 bases at J; junction bases unmatched: 11. CDR1 is LNHDA, CDR2 SQIVND, per germline (reference sequence). The CDR3: CASQGQGQRRNQPQHF. CDR3 coding DNA: TGTGCCAGCCAAGGACAGGGGCAACGACGCAATCAGCCCCAGCATTTT. Combining the CDR3 with reference TRBV19 and TRBJ1-5 gives the whole variable domain DGGITQSPKYLFRKEGQNVTLSCEQNLNHDAMYWYRQDPGQGLRLIYYSQIVNDFQKGDIAEGYSVSREKKESFPLTVTSAQKNPTAFYLCASQGQGQRRNQPQHFGDGTRLSIL.

The chain recombines TRBV5-4 with TRBJ1-2, with D tentatively TRBD1 (6 bases). V gave up 0 bases and J gave up 4 bases, with 10 bases separating them. CDR1 and CDR2 (germline): SGHNT, YYREEE (reference sequence). CDR3 length: 14 amino acids. CDR3 nucleotide sequence: TGTGCCAGCAGCTTGGACAGGGTCGGCTATGGCTACACCTTC. This translates into CASSLDRVGYGYTF. Full variable domain (outside the CDR3, taken from reference TRBV5-4 and TRBJ1-2): ETGVTQSPTHLIKTRGQQVTLRCSSQSGHNTVSWYQQALGQGPQFIFQYYREEENGRGNFPPRFSGLQFPNYSSELNVNALELDDSALYLCASSLDRVGYGYTFGSGTRLTVV.

This rearrangement joins TRBV19 to TRBJ1-2; D call uncertain. The CDR3 is 12 amino acids. The V gene lost 3 bases and the J gene lost 8 bases, with 10 bases spanning the gap. Germline V gene sequence: CDR1 LNHDA, CDR2 SQIVND (reference sequence). CDR3 nucleotide sequence: TGTGCCAGTAGTATCCGTGACGGGGGCTACACCTTC. Translating it yields CASSIRDGGYTF. Combining the CDR3 with reference TRBV19 and TRBJ1-2 gives the whole variable domain DGGITQSPKYLFRKEGQNVTLSCEQNLNHDAMYWYRQDPGQGLRLIYYSQIVNDFQKGDIAEGYSVSREKKESFPLTVTSAQKNPTAFYLCASSIRDGGYTFGSGTRLTVV.

The rearrangement uses TRBV19 and TRBJ2-7; 10 nucleotides line up with TRBD1. The germline CDR1 and CDR2 sequences are LNHDA and SQIVND (reference sequence). With V trimmed by 9 bases and J by 5 bases, 4 bases remained unmatched. The length of the CDR3 is 12 residues. CDR3 coding DNA: TGTGCCAGCCGGGACAGGGGAAACGAGCAGTACTTC. Protein sequence: CASRDRGNEQYF.

The rearrangement links TRBV7-3 to TRBJ1-6; 10 nucleotides agree with TRBD1. CDR3 length: 16 residues. With V trimmed by 2 bases and J by 9 bases, 7 bases remained unmatched. Germline CDR1 and CDR2: SGHTA and FQGTGA. Here the CDR3 DNA reads TGTGCCAGCAGCTTAGGCCCGAGGGACAGGGGTTCACCCCTCCACTTT. Translated: CASSLGPRDRGSPLHF.

Points on this clone: Additional DNA sequences in this sample encode the identical CDR3. The chain recombines TRBV2 with TRBJ2-1; D may be TRBD1 (6 bases). The CDR3 spans 15 residues. Germline-derived CDR1 and CDR2 are SNHLY and FYNNEI. Trimming stripped 6 bases from V and 0 bases from J, with 12 bases between. In nucleotides, the CDR3 is TGTGCCAGCAGCCCGGACAGCAACTCCTACAATGAGCAGTTCTTC. This sequence encodes CASSPDSNSYNEQFF.

This chain links TRBV11-2 with TRBJ2-3; possible D gene TRBD2, 5 bases. The germline V gene has CDR1 SGHAT and CDR2 FQNNGV. V lost 2 bases, J lost 1 base, and 16 bases lay in between. The CDR3 spans 17 residues. CDR3 loop: CASSLSAQDFGTDTQYF. In DNA form, the CDR3 reads TGTGCCAGCAGCTTAAGTGCCCAGGACTTTGGCACAGATACGCAGTATTTT. The entire variable domain, with the rest obtained from reference TRBV11-2 and TRBJ2-3, is as follows: EAGVAQSPRYKIIEKRQSVAFWCNPISGHATLYWYQQILGQGPKLLIQFQNNGVVDDSQLPKDRFSAERLKGVDSTLKIQPAKLEDSAVYLCASSLSAQDFGTDTQYFGPGTRLTVL.

V and J are TRBV10-2 and TRBJ2-7, with 7 bases aligning to TRBD1. Per germline, CDR1 WSHSY and CDR2 SAAADI. The junction had 6 bases not matched to a gene; V was cut back by 4 bases and J by 3 bases. The CDR3 is made up of 14 amino acids. CDR3 nucleotide sequence: TGCGCCAGCAGTGTCTCCAGACAGGGCTACGAGCAGTACTTC. Its protein product is CASSVSRQGYEQYF.

The chain links TRBV3-1 (or the pseudogene TRBV3-2) to TRBJ1-4, with no clear D. CDR1 and CDR2 from the germline V gene are LGHDT and YNNKEL (reference sequence). This CDR3 has 15 residues. The V end lost 3 bases, the J end lost 5 bases, and 13 bases lay between the germline ends. The CDR3 DNA reads as TGTGCCAGCAGCCACCTAAACAGATTCAATGAAAAACTGTTTTTT. This encodes CASSHLNRFNEKLFF.

J is TRBJ1-1 and V is TRBV19, with unresolved D. The CDR3 totals 16 residues. Germline V gene data show CDR1 as LNHDA and CDR2 as SQIVND (reference sequence). Trimming removed 3 bases at V and 0 bases at J, with 14 bases between. CDR3 amino acids: CASSMGVRPMNTEAFF. The DNA of the CDR3 is TGTGCCAGTAGTATGGGCGTACGGCCCATGAACACTGAAGCTTTCTTT.

This clone was counted a single time. The chain joins TRBV28 to TRBJ1-5, with D possibly TRBD1 on 5 matching bases. The germline V and J ends were trimmed by 8 bases and 3 bases, with 17 bases remaining between them. Per the germline V gene, CDR1 is MDHEN and CDR2 is SYDVKM. The CDR3 is made up of 15 amino acids. The CDR3 coding sequence is TGTGCCAGCCACGAACCCGACAGCCACAATCAGCCCCAGCATTTT. This encodes CASHEPDSHNQPQHF.